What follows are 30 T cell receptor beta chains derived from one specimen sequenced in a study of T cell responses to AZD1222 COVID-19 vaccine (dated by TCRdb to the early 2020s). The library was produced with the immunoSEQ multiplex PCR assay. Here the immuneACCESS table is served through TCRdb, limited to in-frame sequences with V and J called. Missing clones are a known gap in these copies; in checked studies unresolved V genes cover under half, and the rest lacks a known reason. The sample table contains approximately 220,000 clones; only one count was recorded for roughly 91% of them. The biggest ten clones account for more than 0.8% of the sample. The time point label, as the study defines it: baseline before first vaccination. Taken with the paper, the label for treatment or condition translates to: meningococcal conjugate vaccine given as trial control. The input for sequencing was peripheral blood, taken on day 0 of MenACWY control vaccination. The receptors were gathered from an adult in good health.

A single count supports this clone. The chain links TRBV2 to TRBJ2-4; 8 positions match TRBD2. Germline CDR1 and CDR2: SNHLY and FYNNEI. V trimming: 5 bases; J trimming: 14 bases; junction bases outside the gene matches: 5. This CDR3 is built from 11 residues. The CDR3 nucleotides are TGTGCCAGCAGTTCGGGGGGACTAGAGTACTTC. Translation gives CASSSGGLEYF. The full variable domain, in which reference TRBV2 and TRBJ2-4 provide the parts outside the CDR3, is EPEVTQTPSHQVTQMGQEVILRCVPISNHLYFYWYRQILGQKVEFLVSFYNNEISEKSEIFDDQFSVERPDGSNFTLKIRSTKLEDSAMYFCASSSGGLEYFGAGTRLSVL.

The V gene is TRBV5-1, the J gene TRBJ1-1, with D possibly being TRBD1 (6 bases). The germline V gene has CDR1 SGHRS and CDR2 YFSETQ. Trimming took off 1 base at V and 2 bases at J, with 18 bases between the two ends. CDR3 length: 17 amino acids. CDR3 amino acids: CASSLLGGSLVNTEAFF. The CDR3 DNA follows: TGCGCCAGCAGCTTGTTAGGGGGATCGTTGGTAAACACTGAAGCTTTCTTT.

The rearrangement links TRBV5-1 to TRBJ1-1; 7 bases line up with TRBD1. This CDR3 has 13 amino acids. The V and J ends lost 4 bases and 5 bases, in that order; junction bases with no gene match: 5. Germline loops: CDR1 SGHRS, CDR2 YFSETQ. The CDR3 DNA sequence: TGCGCCAGCAGCCCCCAGGGGGGAACTGAAGCTTTCTTT. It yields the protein CASSPQGGTEAFF.

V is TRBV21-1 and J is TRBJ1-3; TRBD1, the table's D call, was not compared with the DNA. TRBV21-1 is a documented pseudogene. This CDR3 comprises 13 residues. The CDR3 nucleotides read TGTGCCACGGGACACCTCTCTGGAAACACCATATATTTT. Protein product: CATGHLSGNTIYF.

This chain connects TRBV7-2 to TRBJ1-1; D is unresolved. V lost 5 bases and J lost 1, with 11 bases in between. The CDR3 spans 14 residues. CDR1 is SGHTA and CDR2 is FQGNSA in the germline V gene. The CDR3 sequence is CASSLGIRNTEAFF. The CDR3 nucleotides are TGTGCCAGCAGCCTCGGGATAAGGAACACTGAAGCTTTCTTT.

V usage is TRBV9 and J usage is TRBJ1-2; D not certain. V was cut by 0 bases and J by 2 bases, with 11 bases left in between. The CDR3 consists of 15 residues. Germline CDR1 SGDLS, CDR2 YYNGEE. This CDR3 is CASSVGRVRNYGYTF. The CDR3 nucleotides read TGTGCCAGCAGCGTAGGTCGGGTGAGGAACTATGGCTACACCTTC.

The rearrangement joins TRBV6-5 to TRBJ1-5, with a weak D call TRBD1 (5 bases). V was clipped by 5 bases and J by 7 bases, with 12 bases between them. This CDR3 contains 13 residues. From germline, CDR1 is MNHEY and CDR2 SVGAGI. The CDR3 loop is CASSTQGRQPQHF. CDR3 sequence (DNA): TGTGCCAGCAGTACTCAGGGTCGGCAGCCCCAGCATTTT.

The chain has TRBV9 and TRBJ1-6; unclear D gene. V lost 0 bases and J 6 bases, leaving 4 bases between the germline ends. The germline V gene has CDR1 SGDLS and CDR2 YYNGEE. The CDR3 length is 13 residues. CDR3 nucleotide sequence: TGTGCCAGCAGCGTAGCTGTTAATTCACCCCTCCACTTT. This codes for CASSVAVNSPLHF.

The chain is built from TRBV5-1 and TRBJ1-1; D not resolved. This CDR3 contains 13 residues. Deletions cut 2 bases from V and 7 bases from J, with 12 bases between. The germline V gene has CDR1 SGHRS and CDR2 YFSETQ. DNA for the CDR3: TGCGCCAGCAGCTTTACCACAGATAGTGAAGCTTTCTTT. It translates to CASSFTTDSEAFF.

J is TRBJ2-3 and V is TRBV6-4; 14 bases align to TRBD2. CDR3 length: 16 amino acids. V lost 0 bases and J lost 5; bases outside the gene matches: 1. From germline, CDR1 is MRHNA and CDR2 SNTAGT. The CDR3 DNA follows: TGTGCCAGCAGTGACTCAGGGACTAGCGGGGGAGATACGCAGTATTTT. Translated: CASSDSGTSGGDTQYF.

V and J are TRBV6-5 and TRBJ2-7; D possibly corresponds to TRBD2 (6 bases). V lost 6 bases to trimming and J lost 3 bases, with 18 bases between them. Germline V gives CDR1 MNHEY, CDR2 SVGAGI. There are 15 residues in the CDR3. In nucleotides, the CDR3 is TGTGCCAGCAGCTACCGCCGGGAGCAGAGCTACGAGCAGTACTTC. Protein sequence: CASSYRREQSYEQYF.

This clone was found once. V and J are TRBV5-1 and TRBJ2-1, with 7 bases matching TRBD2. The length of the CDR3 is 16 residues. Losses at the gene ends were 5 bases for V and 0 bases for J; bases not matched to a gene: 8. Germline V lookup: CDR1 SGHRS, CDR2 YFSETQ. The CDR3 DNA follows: TGCGCCAGCAGTCGGGTGGGAGGGAGCTCCTACAATGAGCAGTTCTTC. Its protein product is CASSRVGGSSYNEQFF.

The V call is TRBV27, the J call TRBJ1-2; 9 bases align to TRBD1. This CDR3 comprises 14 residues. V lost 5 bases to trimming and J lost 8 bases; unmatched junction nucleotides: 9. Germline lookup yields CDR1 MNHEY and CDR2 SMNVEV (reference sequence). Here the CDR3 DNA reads TGTGCCAGCAGTCCACAGGGGGCATCCCAGGGCTACACCTTC. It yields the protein CASSPQGASQGYTF.

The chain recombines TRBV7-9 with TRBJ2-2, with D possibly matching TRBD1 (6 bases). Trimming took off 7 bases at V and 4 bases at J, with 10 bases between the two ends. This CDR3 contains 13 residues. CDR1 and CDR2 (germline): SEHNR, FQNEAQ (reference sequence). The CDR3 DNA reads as TGTGCCAGCACATTACAGGGCACCGGGGAGCTGTTTTTT. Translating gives CASTLQGTGELFF.

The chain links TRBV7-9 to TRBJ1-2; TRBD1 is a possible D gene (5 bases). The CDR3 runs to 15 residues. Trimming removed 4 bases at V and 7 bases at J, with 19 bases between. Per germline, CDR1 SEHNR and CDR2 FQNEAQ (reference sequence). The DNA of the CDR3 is TGTGCCAGCAGCTCCCAGGACGGGGGGTGGGGTGGCTACACCTTC. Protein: CASSSQDGGWGGYTF.

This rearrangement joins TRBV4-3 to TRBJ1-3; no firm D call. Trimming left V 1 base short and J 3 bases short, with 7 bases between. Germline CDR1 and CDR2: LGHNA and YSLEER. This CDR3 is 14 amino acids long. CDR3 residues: CASSQGLGGNTIYF. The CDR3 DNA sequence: TGCGCCAGCAGCCAAGGACTGGGTGGAAACACCATATATTTT.

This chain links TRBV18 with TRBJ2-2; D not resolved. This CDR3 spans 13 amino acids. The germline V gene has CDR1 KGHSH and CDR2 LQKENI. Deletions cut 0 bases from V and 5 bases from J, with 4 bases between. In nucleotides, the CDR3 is TGTGCCAGCTCACCACCGTCGACCGGGGAGCTGTTTTTT. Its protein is CASSPPSTGELFF.

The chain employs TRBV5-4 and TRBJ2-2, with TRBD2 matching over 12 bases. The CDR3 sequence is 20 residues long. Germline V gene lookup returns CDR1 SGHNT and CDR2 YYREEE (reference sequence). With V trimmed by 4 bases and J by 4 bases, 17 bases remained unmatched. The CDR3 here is CASSPRGASGGAWGTGELFF. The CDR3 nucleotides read TGTGCCAGCAGCCCGAGGGGGGCTAGCGGGGGGGCCTGGGGCACCGGGGAGCTGTTTTTT.

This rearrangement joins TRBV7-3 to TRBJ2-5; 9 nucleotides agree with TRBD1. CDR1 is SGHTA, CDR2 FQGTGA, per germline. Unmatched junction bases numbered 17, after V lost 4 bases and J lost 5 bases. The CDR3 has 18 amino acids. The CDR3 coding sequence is TGTGCCAGCAGCTCTATCTCCCGGGACAGGGATGATGTTGAGACCCAGTACTTC. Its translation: CASSSISRDRDDVETQYF.

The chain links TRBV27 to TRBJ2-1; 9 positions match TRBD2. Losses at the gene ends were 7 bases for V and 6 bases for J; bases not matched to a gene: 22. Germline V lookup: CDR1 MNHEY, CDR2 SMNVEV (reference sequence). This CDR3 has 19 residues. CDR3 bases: TGTGCCAGCATGTGGTTCGCGGCGGGGGGGCTTGAGGTCTTCAATGAGCAGTTCTTC. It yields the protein CASMWFAAGGLEVFNEQFF.

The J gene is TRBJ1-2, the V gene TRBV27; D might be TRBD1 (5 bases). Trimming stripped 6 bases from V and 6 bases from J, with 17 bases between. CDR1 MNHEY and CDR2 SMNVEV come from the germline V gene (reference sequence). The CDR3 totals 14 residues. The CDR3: CASRYQGTGNGYTF. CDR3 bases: TGTGCCAGCAGATACCAGGGAACGGGAAATGGCTACACCTTC.

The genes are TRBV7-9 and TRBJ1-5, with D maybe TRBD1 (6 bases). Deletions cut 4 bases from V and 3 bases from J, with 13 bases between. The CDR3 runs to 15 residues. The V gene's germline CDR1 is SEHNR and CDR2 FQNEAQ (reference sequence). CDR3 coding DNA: TGTGCCAGCAGCTCCGACAGGCACTCCAATCAGCCCCAGCATTTT. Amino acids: CASSSDRHSNQPQHF.

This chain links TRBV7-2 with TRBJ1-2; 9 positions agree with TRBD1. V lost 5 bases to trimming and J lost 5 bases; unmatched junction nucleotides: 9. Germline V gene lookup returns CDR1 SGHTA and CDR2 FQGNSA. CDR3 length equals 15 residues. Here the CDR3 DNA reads TGTGCCAGCAGCCCAGGGACAGGACAGGGGTATGGCTACACCTTC. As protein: CASSPGTGQGYGYTF.

The CDR3 nucleotides are TGTGCCAGCAGTGTTTCGGGCACAGAAAACTATGGCTACACCTTC. Amino acid sequence: CASSVSGTENYGYTF. The chain links TRBV6-4 to TRBJ1-2; D gene uncertain. This CDR3 spans 15 amino acids. Germline V lookup: CDR1 MRHNA, CDR2 SNTAGT. Trimming removed 4 bases from V and 2 bases from J, with 14 bases in between.

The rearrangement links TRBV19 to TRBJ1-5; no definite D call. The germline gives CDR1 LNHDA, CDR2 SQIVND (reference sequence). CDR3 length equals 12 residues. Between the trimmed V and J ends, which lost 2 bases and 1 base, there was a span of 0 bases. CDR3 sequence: CASSISNQPQHF. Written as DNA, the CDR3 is TGTGCCAGTAGTATAAGCAATCAGCCCCAGCATTTT. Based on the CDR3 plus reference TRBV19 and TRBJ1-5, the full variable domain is DGGITQSPKYLFRKEGQNVTLSCEQNLNHDAMYWYRQDPGQGLRLIYYSQIVNDFQKGDIAEGYSVSREKKESFPLTVTSAQKNPTAFYLCASSISNQPQHFGDGTRLSIL.

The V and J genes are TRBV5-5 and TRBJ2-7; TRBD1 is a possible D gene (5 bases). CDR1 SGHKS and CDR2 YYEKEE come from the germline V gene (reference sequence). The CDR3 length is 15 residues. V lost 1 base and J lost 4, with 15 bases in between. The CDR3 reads CASSLYDRWEYEQYF. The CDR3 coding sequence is TGTGCCAGCAGCTTGTACGACAGATGGGAATACGAGCAGTACTTC.

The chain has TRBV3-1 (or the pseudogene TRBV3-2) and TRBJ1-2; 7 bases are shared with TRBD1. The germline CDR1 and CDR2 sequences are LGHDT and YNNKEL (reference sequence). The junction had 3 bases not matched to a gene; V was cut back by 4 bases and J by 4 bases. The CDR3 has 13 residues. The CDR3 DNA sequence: TGTGCCAGCAGCCCGGACAGGATCTATGGCTACACCTTC. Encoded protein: CASSPDRIYGYTF.

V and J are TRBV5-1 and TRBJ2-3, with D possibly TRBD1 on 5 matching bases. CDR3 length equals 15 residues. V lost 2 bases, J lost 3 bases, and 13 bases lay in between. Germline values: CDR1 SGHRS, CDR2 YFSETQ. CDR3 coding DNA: TGCGCCAGCAGCTTATCGGCAGGGTGGACAGATACGCAGTATTTT. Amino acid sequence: CASSLSAGWTDTQYF.

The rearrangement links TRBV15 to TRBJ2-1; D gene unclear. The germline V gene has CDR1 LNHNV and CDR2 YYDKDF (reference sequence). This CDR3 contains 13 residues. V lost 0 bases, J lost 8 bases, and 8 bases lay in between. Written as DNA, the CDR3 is TGTGCCACCAGCAGAGAAGGGCGCGATGAGCAGTTCTTC. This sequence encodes CATSREGRDEQFF.

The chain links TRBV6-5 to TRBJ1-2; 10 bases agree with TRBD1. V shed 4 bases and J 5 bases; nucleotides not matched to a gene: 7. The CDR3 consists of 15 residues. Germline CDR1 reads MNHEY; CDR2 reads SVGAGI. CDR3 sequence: CASSFRDRGHYGYTF. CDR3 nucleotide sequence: TGTGCCAGCAGTTTCAGGGACAGGGGACATTATGGCTACACCTTC.